The text below deals with one T cell receptor beta chain. Antigen: not known. The data were taken from a study of early T cells in non-severe SARS-CoV-2 infection. Study-wide results and caveats: The matching step, a VDJdb search, favored anti-spike CD8 responses and missed private and CD4 specificities.

The CDR3 runs 14 residues. Germline CDR1 and CDR2: SGDLS and YYNGEE. The V gene lost 3 bases and the J gene lost 5 bases, with 13 bases spanning the gap. TCRdb fed the 5' RACE reads into MiXCR, producing one record per CDR3 protein. The data hold about 77,000 distinct CDR3 sequences, with around 17% observed a single time. The chain couples TRBV9 to TRBJ2-3, with D possibly being TRBD2 (5 bases). The receptor was isolated from an adult who was a healthcare worker with PCR-confirmed SARS-CoV-2 infection or an uninfected control (not recorded which). The sample taken for sequencing was whole blood. The CDR3 nucleotides are TGTGCCAGCAGCGGGACCAGAGGGAGAGATACGCAGTATTTT. This gives the protein CASSGTRGRDTQYF.